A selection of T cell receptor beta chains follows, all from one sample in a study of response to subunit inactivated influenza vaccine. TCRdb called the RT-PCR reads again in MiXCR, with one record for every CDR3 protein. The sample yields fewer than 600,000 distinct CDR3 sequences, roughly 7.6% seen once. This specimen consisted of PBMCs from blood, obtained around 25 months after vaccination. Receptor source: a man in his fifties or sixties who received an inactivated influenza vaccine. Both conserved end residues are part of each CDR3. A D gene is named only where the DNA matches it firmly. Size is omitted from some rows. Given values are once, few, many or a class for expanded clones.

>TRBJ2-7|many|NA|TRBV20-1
CSATQTSNYEQYF
TGCAGTGCTACGCAGACTAGTAACTACGAGCAGTACTTC
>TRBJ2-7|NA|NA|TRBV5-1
CASSSAPGSFGYEQYF
TGCGCCAGCAGCTCCGCCCCAGGGTCATTTGGCTACGAGCAGTACTTC
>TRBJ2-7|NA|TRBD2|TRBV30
CAWSQSGAPYEQYF
TGTGCCTGGAGTCAGAGCGGGGCCCCCTACGAGCAGTACTTC
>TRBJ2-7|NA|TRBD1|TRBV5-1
CASSLGQGEYEQYF
TGCGCCAGCAGCTTGGGACAGGGGGAATACGAGCAGTACTTC
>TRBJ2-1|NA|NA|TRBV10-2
CASSESRGNEQFF
TGCGCCAGCAGTGAGTCGAGAGGCAATGAGCAGTTCTTC
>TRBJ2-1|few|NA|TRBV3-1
CASSQGSGGASGNEQFF
TGTGCCAGCAGCCAAGGATCAGGGGGGGCTAGTGGGAATGAGCAGTTCTTC
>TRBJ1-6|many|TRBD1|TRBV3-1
CASSQGGQGSGSPLHF
TGTGCCAGCAGCCAAGGGGGACAGGGAAGTGGTTCACCCCTCCACTTT
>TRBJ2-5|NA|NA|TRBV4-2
CASSQDPIMGYQETQYF
TGTGCCAGCAGCCAAGACCCCATTATGGGTTACCAAGAGACCCAGTACTTC
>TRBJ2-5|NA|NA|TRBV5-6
CASSLKRQGLAQYF
TGTGCCAGCAGCTTGAAGAGGCAGGGCTTGGCCCAGTACTTC
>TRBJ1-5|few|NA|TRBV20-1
CSARVAGSYSNQPQHF
TGCAGTGCTAGAGTGGCGGGAAGCTATAGCAATCAGCCCCAGCATTTT
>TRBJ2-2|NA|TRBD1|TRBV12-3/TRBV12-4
CASTEDRVPTGELFF
TGTGCCAGCACCGAGGACAGGGTCCCCACCGGGGAGCTGTTTTTT
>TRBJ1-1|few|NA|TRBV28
CASSSHNTEAFF
TGTGCCAGCAGTTCCCACAACACTGAAGCTTTCTTT
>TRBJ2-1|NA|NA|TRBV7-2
CASSRAGFRQFF
TGTGCCAGCAGCCGGGCGGGATTCAGACAGTTCTTC
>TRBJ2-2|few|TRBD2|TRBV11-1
CASSRDYRDPGELFF
TGTGCCAGCAGCCGGGACTATAGGGACCCCGGGGAGCTGTTTTTT
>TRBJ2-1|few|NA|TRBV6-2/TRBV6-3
CASSYADLDYLSYNEQFF
TGTGCCAGCAGTTACGCCGATCTAGACTATTTATCCTACAATGAGCAGTTCTTC
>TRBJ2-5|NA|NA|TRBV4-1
CASSQGPSQETQYF
TGCGCCAGCAGCCAAGGGCCAAGCCAAGAGACCCAGTACTTC
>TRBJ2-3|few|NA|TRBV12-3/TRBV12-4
CASSLVELPDTQYF
TGTGCCAGCAGTTTAGTAGAGCTACCAGATACGCAGTATTTT
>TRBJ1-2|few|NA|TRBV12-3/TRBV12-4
CASTLGRDGYTF
TGTGCCAGCACCCTTGGGCGGGATGGCTACACCTTC
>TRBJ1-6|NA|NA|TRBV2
CASMGAADNSPLHF
TGTGCCAGCATGGGGGCAGCCGATAATTCACCCCTCCACTTT
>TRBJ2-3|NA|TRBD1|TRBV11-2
CASRSGWDRGSTDTQYF
TGTGCCAGCAGATCTGGTTGGGACAGGGGGAGCACAGATACGCAGTATTTT
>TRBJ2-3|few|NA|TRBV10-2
CASSDLHRDQQRSQYF
TGCGCCAGCAGTGATCTACACCGGGACCAACAACGATCGCAGTATTTT
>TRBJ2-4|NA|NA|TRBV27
CASSSPGQGSAKNIQYF
TGTGCCAGCAGTTCCCCTGGGCAGGGGAGCGCCAAAAACATTCAGTACTTC
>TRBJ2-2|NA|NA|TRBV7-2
CASSLVSRVGTGELFF
TGTGCCAGCAGCTTAGTTTCCCGGGTTGGGACCGGGGAGCTGTTTTTT
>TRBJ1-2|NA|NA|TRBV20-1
CSARVTAEHGYTF
TGCAGTGCTAGAGTCACAGCAGAACATGGCTACACCTTC
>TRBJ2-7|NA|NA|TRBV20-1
CSARDSPLHEQYF
TGCAGTGCTAGGGACAGTCCCCTCCACGAGCAGTACTTC
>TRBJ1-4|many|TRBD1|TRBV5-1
CASSLGTGPYEKLFF
TGCGCCAGCAGCTTGGGGACAGGGCCATATGAAAAACTGTTTTTT
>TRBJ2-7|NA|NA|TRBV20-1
CSANSLRYEQYF
TGCAGTGCTAACTCACTTCGCTACGAGCAGTACTTC
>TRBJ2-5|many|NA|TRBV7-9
CASSSAGQETQYF
TGTGCCAGCAGCTCCGCCGGCCAAGAGACCCAGTACTTC
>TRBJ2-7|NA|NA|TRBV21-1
CASSKPGQGRSSDSYEQYF
TGTGCCAGCAGCAAACCGGGACAGGGTCGAAGTAGCGACTCCTACGAGCAGTACTTC
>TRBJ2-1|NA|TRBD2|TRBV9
CASSSRLAGGYNEQFF
TGTGCCAGCAGCTCTAGACTAGCGGGAGGATACAATGAGCAGTTCTTC
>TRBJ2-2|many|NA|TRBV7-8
CASSLRGFGELFF
TGTGCCAGCAGCTTACGGGGGTTCGGGGAGCTGTTTTTT
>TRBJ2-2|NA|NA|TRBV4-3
CASSQSGLDPKSGELFF
TGCGCCAGCAGCCAAAGCGGGTTGGACCCAAAGTCAGGGGAGCTGTTTTTT
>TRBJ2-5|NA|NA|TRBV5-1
CASSLFPFETQYF
TGCGCCAGCAGCTTGTTTCCTTTTGAGACCCAGTACTTC
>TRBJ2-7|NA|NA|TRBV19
CASRETQHYEQYF
TGTGCCAGTAGGGAGACTCAGCATTACGAGCAGTACTTC
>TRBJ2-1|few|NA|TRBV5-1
CASRPSSGGRSQFF
TGCGCCAGCAGACCGAGCAGCGGTGGCAGGTCTCAGTTCTTC
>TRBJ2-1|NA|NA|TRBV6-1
CASSTGPGLSYNEQFF
TGTGCCAGCAGTACAGGGCCAGGGTTGTCCTACAATGAGCAGTTCTTC
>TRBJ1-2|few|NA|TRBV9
CASSAALGPAWEGGYTF
TGTGCCAGCAGCGCAGCGTTGGGACCTGCGTGGGAAGGTGGCTACACCTTC
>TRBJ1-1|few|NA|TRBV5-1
CASSLGGALRFMNTEAFF
TGCGCCAGCAGCTTGGGGGGGGCCCTTAGGTTCATGAACACTGAAGCTTTCTTT
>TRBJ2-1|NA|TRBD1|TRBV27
CASSVLSGTDNEQFF
TGTGCCAGCAGTGTATTATCCGGGACAGACAATGAGCAGTTCTTC
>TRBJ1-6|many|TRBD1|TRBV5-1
CASSGNRGNSPLHF
TGCGCCAGCAGTGGCAACAGGGGCAACTCACCCCTCCACTTT
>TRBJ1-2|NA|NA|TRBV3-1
CASSQEAGYGYTF
TGTGCCAGCAGCCAAGAAGCCGGGTATGGCTACACCTTC
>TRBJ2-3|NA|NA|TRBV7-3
CASSLTGGGGTDTQYF
TGTGCCAGCAGCTTAACGGGTGGGGGTGGCACAGATACGCAGTATTTT
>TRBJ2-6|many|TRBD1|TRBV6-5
CASSSTGGIAGANVLTF
TGTGCCAGCAGTTCCACAGGGGGCATCGCTGGGGCCAACGTCCTGACTTTC
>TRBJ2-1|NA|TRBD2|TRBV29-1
CSVVASGVYNEQFF
TGCAGCGTTGTGGCTAGCGGGGTCTACAATGAGCAGTTCTTC
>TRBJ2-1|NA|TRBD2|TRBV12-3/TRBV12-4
CASSSQLAGPRTYNEQFF
TGTGCCAGCAGTTCTCAACTAGCGGGACCCCGAACCTACAATGAGCAGTTCTTC
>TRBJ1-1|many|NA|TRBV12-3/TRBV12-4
CASSLTGLQAFF
TGTGCCAGCAGTTTGACAGGTTTACAAGCTTTCTTT
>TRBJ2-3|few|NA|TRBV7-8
CASSSVNTDTQYF
TGTGCCAGCAGCTCAGTAAACACAGATACGCAGTATTTT
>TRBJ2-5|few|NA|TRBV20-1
CSAMQGQETQYF
TGCAGTGCTATGCAGGGACAAGAGACCCAGTACTTC
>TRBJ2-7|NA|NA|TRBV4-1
CASSQDIQEIYEQYF
TGCGCCAGCAGCCAAGATATACAGGAGATCTACGAGCAGTACTTC
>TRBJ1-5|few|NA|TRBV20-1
CSASENSNQPQHF
TGCAGTGCTTCAGAGAATAGCAATCAGCCCCAGCATTTT
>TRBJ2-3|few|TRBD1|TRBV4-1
CASSQVGGTAVPDTQYF
TGCGCCAGCAGCCAAGTGGGTGGGACAGCCGTTCCAGATACGCAGTATTTT
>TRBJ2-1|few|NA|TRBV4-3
CASSQGSALSSYNEQFF
TGCGCCAGCAGCCAAGGCAGCGCTTTAAGCTCCTACAATGAGCAGTTCTTC
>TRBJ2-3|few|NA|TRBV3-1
CASSQQGAYTQYF
TGTGCCAGCAGCCAGCAGGGTGCCTATACGCAGTATTTT
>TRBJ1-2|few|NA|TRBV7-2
CASSLFRDGGYTF
TGTGCCAGCAGCTTATTCCGGGACGGTGGCTACACCTTC
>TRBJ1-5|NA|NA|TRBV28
CASRSGPINQPQHF
TGTGCCAGCAGGTCGGGGCCGATCAATCAGCCCCAGCATTTT
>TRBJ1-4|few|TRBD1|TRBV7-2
CASSPRQGGREKLFF
TGTGCCAGCAGCCCCCGACAGGGTGGGCGGGAAAAACTGTTTTTT
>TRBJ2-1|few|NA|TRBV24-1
CATSEGLEGQRYNEQFF
TGTGCCACCAGTGAAGGGCTGGAGGGACAGAGGTACAATGAGCAGTTCTTC
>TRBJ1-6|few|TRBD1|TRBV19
CASSIGQGAKPSPLHF
TGTGCCAGTAGTATCGGACAGGGGGCTAAACCTTCACCCCTCCACTTT
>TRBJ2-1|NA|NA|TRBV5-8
CASSLDLHNEQFF
TGTGCCAGCAGCTTGGATTTACACAATGAGCAGTTCTTC
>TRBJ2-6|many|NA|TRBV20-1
CSASRSSGANVLTF
TGCAGTGCCAGCCGAAGCTCTGGGGCCAACGTCCTGACTTTC